Listed below are T cell receptor beta chains from one sample, sequenced in a study of cytomegalovirus exposure and HLA in healthy donors. Sequencing was performed with immunoSEQ multiplex PCR; in TCRdb, only in-frame clones are kept and a portion is missing. The sample records under 200,000 clones, roughly three quarters being singletons. Sequenced material: PBMCs. Every receptor here comes from a male donor in good health and CMV-seropositive. Both conserved end residues are part of each CDR3. A D gene is named only where the DNA matches it firmly. Size values are once, few and many counts, or a class for expanded clones, and some rows have none.

CDR3aa	CDR3nt	j_gene	d_gene	v_gene	abundance
CASSPSGQLSGNTIYF	TGCGCCAGCAGCCCGTCGGGACAGCTCTCTGGAAACACCATATATTTT	TRBJ1-3	TRBD1	TRBV4-3	.
CASMGLAGVGETQYF	TGTGCCAGCATGGGACTAGCGGGGGTTGGAGAGACCCAGTACTTC	TRBJ2-5	TRBD2	TRBV5-6	.
CASSRLPRGTQEAFF	TGTGCCAGCAGTAGGTTACCAAGGGGTACCCAGGAAGCTTTCTTT	TRBJ1-1	.	TRBV2	.
CASSLAPQGSGNTIYF	TGCGCCAGCAGCTTGGCCCCACAGGGCTCTGGAAACACCATATATTTT	TRBJ1-3	.	TRBV5-1	.
CASSFREETQYF	TGTGCCAGCAGCTTCAGGGAAGAGACCCAGTACTTC	TRBJ2-5	.	TRBV7-9	.
CASSPRTGLNEKLFF	TGCGCCAGCAGCCCACGGACAGGGCTAAATGAAAAACTGTTTTTT	TRBJ1-4	TRBD1	TRBV5-1	.
CASSTGTGVLTEAFF	TGTGCCAGCAGCACCGGGACAGGGGTGCTGACTGAAGCTTTCTTT	TRBJ1-1	TRBD1	TRBV7-8	once
CASSVPGTGLWGQYF	TGTGCCAGCAGCGTACCCGGGACAGGGTTATGGGGGCAGTACTTC	TRBJ2-7	TRBD1	TRBV14	.
CASSEGQQAYTEAFF	TGTGCCAGCAGTGAAGGACAGCAAGCCTACACTGAAGCTTTCTTT	TRBJ1-1	.	TRBV2	.
CASSPRVASANNEQFF	TGTGCCAGTAGCCCAAGAGTGGCTAGCGCTAACAATGAGCAGTTCTTC	TRBJ2-1	.	TRBV7-9	.
CASAHGGSYEQYF	TGTGCCAGCGCCCACGGGGGCTCCTACGAGCAGTACTTC	TRBJ2-7	.	TRBV27	.
CASSPRLGLSGNTIYF	TGTGCCAGCAGCCCCCGCCTCGGTCTCTCTGGAAACACCATATATTTT	TRBJ1-3	.	TRBV9	.
CASRRDRAYEQYF	TGTGCCAGCAGGCGGGACAGGGCCTACGAGCAGTACTTC	TRBJ2-7	TRBD1	TRBV6-5	.
CATYPRGIQLLNTGELFF	TGTGCCACATACCCTCGAGGGATACAACTTTTGAACACCGGGGAGCTGTTTTTT	TRBJ2-2	.	TRBV18	.
CAWRPRPGQRSYEQYF	TGTGCCTGGAGGCCACGGCCGGGACAGCGCTCCTACGAGCAGTACTTC	TRBJ2-7	TRBD1	TRBV30	once
CAWSVTGGENTIYF	TGTGCCTGGAGTGTAACGGGGGGGGAAAACACCATATATTTT	TRBJ1-3	.	TRBV30	once
CASSLLTGGGPEAFF	TGTGCCAGCAGTTTATTGACAGGGGGCGGGCCTGAAGCTTTCTTT	TRBJ1-1	TRBD1	TRBV28	.